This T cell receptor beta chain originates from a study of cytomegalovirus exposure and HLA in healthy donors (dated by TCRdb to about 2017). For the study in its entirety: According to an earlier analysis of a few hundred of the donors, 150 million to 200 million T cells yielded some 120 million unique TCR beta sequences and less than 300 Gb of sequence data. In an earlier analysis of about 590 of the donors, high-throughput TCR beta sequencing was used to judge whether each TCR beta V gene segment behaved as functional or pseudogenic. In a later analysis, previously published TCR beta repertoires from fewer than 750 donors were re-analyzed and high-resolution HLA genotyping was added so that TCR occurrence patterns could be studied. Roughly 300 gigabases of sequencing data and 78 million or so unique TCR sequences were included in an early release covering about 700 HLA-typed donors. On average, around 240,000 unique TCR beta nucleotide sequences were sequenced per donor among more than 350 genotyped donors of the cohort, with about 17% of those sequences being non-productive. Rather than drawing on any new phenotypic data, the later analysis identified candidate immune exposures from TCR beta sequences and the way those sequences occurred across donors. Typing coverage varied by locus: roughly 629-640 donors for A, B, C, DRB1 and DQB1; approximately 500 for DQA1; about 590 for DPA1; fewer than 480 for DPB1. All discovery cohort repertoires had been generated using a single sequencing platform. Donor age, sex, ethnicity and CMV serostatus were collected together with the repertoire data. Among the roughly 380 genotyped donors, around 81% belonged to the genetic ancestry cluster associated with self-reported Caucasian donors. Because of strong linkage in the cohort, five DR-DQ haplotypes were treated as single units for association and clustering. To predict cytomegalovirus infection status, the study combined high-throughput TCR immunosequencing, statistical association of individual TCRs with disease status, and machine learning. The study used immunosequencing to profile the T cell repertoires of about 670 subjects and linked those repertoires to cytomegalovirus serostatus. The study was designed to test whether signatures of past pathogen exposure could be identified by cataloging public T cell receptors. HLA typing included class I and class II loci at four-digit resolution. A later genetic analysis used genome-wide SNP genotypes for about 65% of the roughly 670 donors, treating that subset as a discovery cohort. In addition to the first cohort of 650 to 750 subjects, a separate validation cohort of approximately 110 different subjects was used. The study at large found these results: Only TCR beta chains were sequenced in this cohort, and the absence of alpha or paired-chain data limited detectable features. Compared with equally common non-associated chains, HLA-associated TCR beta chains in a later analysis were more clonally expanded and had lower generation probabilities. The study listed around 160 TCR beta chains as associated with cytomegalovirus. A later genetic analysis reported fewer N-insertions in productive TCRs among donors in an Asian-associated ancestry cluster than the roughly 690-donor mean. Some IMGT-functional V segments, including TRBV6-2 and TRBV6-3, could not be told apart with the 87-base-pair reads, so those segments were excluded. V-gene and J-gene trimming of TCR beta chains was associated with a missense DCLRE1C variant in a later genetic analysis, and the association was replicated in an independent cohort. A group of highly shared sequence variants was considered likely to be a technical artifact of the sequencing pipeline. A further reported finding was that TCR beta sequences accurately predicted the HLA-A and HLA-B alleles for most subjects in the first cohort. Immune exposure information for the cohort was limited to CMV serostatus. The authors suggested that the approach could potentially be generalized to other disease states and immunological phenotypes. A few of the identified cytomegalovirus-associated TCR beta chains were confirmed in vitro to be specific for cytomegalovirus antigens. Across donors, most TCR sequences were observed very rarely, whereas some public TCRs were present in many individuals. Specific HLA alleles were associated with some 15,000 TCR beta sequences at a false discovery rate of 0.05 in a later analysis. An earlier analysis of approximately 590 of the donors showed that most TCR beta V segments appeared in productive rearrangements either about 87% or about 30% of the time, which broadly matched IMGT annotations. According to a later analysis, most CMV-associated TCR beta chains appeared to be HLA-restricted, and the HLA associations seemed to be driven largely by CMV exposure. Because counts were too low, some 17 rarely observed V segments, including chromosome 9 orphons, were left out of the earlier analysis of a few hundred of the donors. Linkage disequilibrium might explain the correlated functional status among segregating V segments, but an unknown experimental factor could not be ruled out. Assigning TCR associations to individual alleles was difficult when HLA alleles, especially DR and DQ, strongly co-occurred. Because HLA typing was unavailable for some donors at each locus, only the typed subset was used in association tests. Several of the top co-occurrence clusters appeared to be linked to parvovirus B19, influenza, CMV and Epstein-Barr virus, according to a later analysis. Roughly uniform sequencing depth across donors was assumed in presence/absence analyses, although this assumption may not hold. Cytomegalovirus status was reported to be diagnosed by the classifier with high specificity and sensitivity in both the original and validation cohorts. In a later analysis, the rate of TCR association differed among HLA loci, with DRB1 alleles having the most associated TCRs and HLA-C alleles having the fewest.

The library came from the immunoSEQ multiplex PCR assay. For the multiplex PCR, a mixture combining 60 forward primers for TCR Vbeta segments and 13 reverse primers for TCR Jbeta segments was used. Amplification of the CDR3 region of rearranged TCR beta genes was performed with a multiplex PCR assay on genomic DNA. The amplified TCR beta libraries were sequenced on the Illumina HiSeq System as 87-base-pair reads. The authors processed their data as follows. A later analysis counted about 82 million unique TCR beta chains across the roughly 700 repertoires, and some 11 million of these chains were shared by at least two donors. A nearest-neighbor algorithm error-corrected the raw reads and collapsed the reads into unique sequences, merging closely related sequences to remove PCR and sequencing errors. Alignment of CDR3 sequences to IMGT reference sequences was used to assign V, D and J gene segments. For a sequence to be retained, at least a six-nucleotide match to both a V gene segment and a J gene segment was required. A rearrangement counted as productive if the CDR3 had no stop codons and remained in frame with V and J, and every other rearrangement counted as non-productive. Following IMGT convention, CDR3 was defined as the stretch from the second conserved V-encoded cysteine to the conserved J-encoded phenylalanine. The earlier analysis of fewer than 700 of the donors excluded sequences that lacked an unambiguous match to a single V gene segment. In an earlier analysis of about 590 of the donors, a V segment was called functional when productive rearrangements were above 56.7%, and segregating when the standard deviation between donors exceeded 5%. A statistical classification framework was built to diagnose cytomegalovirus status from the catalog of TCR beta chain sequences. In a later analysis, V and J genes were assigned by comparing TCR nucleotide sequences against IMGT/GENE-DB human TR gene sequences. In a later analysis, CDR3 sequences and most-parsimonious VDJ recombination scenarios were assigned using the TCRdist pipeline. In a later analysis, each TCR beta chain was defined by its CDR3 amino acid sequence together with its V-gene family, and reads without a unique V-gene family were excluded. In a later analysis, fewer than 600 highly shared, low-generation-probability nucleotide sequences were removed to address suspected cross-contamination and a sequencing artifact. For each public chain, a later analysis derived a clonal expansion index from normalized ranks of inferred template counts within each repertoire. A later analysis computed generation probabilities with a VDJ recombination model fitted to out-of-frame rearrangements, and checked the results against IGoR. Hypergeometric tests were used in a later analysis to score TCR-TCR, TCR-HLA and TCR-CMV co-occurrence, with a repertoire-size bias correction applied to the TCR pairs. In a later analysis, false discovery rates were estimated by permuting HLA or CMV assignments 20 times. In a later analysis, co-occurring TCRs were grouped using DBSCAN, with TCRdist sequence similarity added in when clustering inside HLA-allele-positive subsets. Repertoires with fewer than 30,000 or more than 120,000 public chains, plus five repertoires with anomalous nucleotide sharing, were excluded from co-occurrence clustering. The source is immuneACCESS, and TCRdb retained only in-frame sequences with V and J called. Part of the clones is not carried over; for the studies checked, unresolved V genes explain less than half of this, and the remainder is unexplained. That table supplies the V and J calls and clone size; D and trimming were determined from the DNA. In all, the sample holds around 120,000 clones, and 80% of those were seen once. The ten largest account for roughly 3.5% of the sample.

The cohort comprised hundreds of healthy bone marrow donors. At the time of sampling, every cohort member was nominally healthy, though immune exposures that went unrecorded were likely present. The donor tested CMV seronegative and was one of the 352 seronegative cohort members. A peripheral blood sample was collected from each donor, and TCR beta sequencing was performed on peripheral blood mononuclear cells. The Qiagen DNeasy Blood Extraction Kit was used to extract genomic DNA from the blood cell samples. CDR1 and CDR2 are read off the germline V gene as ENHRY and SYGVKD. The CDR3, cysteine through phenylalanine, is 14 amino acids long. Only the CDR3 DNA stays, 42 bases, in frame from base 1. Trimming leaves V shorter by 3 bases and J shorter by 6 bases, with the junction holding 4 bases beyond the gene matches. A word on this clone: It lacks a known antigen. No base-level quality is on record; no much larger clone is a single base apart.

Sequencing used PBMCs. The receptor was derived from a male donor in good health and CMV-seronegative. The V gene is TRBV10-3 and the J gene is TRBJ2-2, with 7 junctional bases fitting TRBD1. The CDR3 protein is CAISETGVAGELFF. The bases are TGTGCCATCAGTGAAACAGGGGTAGCCGGGGAGCTGTTTTTT.